The 29 T cell receptor beta chains given below trace back to one sample, sequenced in a study of monozygotic twins with inflammatory bowel disease (dated by TCRdb to the late 2010s). The method behind the library was 5' RACE. Sequencing used an Illumina HiSeq 2500. Reads reprocessed by TCRdb are summarized as one entry per CDR3 protein sequence, and DNA is absent. This sample's clone table shows 160,000 or so distinct CDR3 sequences. 2% to 2.5% of the sample is held by the ten biggest clonotypes. What was sequenced was blood. The receptor source for this set is a human donor with ulcerative colitis or Crohn's disease, or a healthy co-twin of an affected twin (not recorded which).

CDR3 amino acids: CASSQGQISGNTIYF. V usage is TRBV6-1 and J usage is TRBJ1-3; TCRdb selects TRBD1, and the lack of DNA leaves this call unchecked. Germline CDR1 reads MNHNS; CDR2 reads SASEGT. The CDR3 has 15 amino acids.

The J gene is TRBJ2-3, the V gene TRBV7-2. This CDR3 has 15 residues. CDR1 and CDR2 (germline): SGHTA, FQGNSA. The CDR3 is CASSLASRGTDTQYF.

The chain is built from TRBV28 and TRBJ2-5; TCRdb's assignment of TRBD2 cannot be checked, as there is no DNA. The germline gives CDR1 MDHEN, CDR2 SYDVKM. The CDR3 runs 12 residues. The CDR3 region is CASRLAEETQYF.

This sequence joins TRBV20-1 and TRBJ2-5; TCRdb selects TRBD2, and the lack of DNA leaves this call unchecked. Germline loops: CDR1 DFQATT, CDR2 SNEGSKA (reference sequence). The CDR3 is made up of 15 amino acids. CDR3 loop: CSARSLAGGLGTQYF.

CDR3 in amino acids: CSANLGQYNSPLHF. The chain joins TRBV20-1 to TRBJ1-6; TCRdb designates TRBD1, a call that cannot be tested without DNA. CDR1 is DFQATT and CDR2 is SNEGSKA in the germline V gene (reference sequence). The CDR3 length is 14 residues.

This chain joins TRBV2 and TRBJ1-1; the D gene TCRdb calls, TRBD1, cannot be checked with no DNA. This CDR3 has 15 residues. Germline V lookup: CDR1 SNHLY, CDR2 FYNNEI. CDR3 sequence reads: CASSAQGSGNTEAFF.

The chain employs TRBV14 and TRBJ2-3; with no DNA, the TCRdb D assignment of TRBD1 cannot be verified. The CDR3 covers 15 residues. The germline CDR1 and CDR2 sequences are SGHDN and FVKESK. CDR3 region: CASSQYGGGTDTQYF.

J is TRBJ2-7 and V is TRBV7-9; the D call from TCRdb, TRBD1, cannot be confirmed without DNA. Germline V gene sequence: CDR1 SEHNR, CDR2 FQNEAQ (reference sequence). The CDR3 loop spans 14 amino acids. The CDR3 here is CASSYSGTPDEQYF.

V usage is TRBV20-1 and J usage is TRBJ2-5; TCRdb's D call of TRBD2 is untestable without DNA. CDR3 length equals 16 residues. Germline lookup yields CDR1 DFQATT and CDR2 SNEGSKA (reference sequence). This CDR3 is CSARPISGEHSETQYF.

The chain joins TRBV4-1 to TRBJ1-2; the TCRdb call, TRBD1, lacks DNA for checking. This CDR3 has 16 amino acids. Germline V gene lookup returns CDR1 MGHRA and CDR2 YSYEKL. This chain's CDR3 is CASSPIGQGPRYGYTF.

The rearrangement uses TRBV11-2 and TRBJ2-5; the TRBD2 assignment by TCRdb is unverifiable without DNA. Germline V gene lookup returns CDR1 SGHAT and CDR2 FQNNGV. The CDR3 is made up of 16 amino acids. The CDR3 is CASSSRTSGVRKTQYF.

This chain connects TRBV9 to TRBJ2-3; absent DNA, TCRdb's TRBD2 call cannot be checked. Germline values: CDR1 SGDLS, CDR2 YYNGEE. CDR3 length: 17 amino acids. This chain's CDR3 is CASSVASSGGRADTQYF.

This rearrangement joins TRBV3-1 to TRBJ1-2. From germline, CDR1 is LGHDT and CDR2 YNNKEL (reference sequence). This CDR3 has 14 residues. The CDR3 protein is CASSQSVRSYGYTF.

The chain employs TRBV12-3 or TRBV12-4 and TRBJ2-3; TCRdb's assignment of TRBD1 cannot be checked, as there is no DNA. CDR3 length: 15 residues. The CDR3 is CASSLSWGGTDTQYF.

The chain carries TRBV10-3 and TRBJ2-1. This CDR3 is built from 12 residues. The germline CDR1 and CDR2 sequences are ENHRY and SYGVKD. The CDR3 region is CAISESSDEQFF.

This chain links TRBV24-1 with TRBJ1-4. Germline V gene lookup returns CDR1 KGHDR and CDR2 SFDVKD. This CDR3 spans 15 amino acids. CDR3 amino acids: CATSDYRRVNEKLFF.

The V and J genes are TRBV6-2 or TRBV6-3 and TRBJ1-1. Germline lookup yields CDR1 MNHEY and CDR2 SVGEGT. This CDR3 comprises 11 residues. The CDR3 loop reads CASLANTEAFF.

The chain has TRBV28 and TRBJ1-5; as DNA is missing, the TRBD1 call by TCRdb cannot be tested. CDR1 is MDHEN and CDR2 is SYDVKM in the germline V gene. The CDR3 contains 13 residues. The CDR3 sequence is CASGTGGFQPQHF.

The chain is built from TRBV12-3 or TRBV12-4 and TRBJ2-3; TCRdb outputs TRBD1, but without DNA this stays unchecked. This CDR3 spans 17 amino acids. The CDR3 here is CASSFDWTGGITDTQYF.

This chain joins TRBV29-1 and TRBJ2-3; TCRdb names TRBD1, which stays unverified in the absence of DNA. Germline V lookup: CDR1 SQVTM, CDR2 ANQGSEA. This CDR3 has 14 amino acids. The CDR3 spells CSVEDRGATDTQYF.

The J gene is TRBJ2-3, the V gene TRBV7-9. This CDR3 spans 14 amino acids. CDR1 and CDR2 from the germline V gene are SEHNR and FQNEAQ (reference sequence). The CDR3 region is CASSLTAGADTQYF.

The chain recombines TRBV27 with TRBJ1-5. Germline V gene data show CDR1 as MNHEY and CDR2 as SMNVEV (reference sequence). CDR3 length equals 15 residues. The CDR3 region is CASSPRSSGDQPQHF.

V usage is TRBV12-3 or TRBV12-4 and J usage is TRBJ2-1; TCRdb names TRBD1, which stays unverified in the absence of DNA. The CDR3 has 11 residues. The CDR3 loop reads CASSPQGEQFF.

V and J are TRBV5-1 and TRBJ2-7; the D call from TCRdb, TRBD1, cannot be confirmed without DNA. CDR3 length: 14 amino acids. The germline gives CDR1 SGHRS, CDR2 YFSETQ. The CDR3 is CASSLGGPTYEQYF. The full variable domain, completed using reference TRBV5-1 and TRBJ2-7, is KAGVTQTPRYLIKTRGQQVTLSCSPISGHRSVSWYQQTPGQGLQFLFEYFSETQRNKGNFPGRFSGRQFSNSRSEMNVSTLELGDSALYLCASSLGGPTYEQYFGPGTRLTVT.

V and J are TRBV20-1 and TRBJ2-1; TCRdb picks TRBD2, but there is no DNA to check that call. Germline lookup yields CDR1 DFQATT and CDR2 SNEGSKA (reference sequence). CDR3 size: 16 residues. Here the CDR3 reads CSARDSGSGHYNEQFF.

This chain connects TRBV12-3 or TRBV12-4 to TRBJ2-1; TCRdb's D gene call, TRBD1, goes unchecked for lack of DNA. The CDR3 extends over 15 amino acids. The CDR3 is CASSLGGGLYNEQFF.

The J gene is TRBJ2-7, the V gene TRBV5-6. In germline, CDR1 is SGHDT, CDR2 YYEEEE. The CDR3 runs to 15 residues. The chain's CDR3 is CASSLPPQMTYEQYF. Together with reference TRBV5-6 and TRBJ2-7, the CDR3 gives the full variable domain: DAGVTQSPTHLIKTRGQQVTLRCSPKSGHDTVSWYQQALGQGPQFIFQYYEEEERQRGNFPDRFSGHQFPNYSSELNVNALLLGDSALYLCASSLPPQMTYEQYFGPGTRLTVT.

CDR3 region: CASSQPGGRVSYNEQFF. The V call is TRBV12-3 or TRBV12-4, the J call TRBJ2-1; the TCRdb call, TRBD1, lacks DNA for checking. The CDR3 is 17 residues long.

The chain employs TRBV6-2 or TRBV6-3 and TRBJ2-7; the TRBD1 assignment by TCRdb is unverifiable without DNA. Germline lookup yields CDR1 MNHEY and CDR2 SVGEGT. The CDR3 covers 13 residues. The CDR3 loop is CASVRGSSYEQYF.